These T cell receptor beta chains were read from a single sample in a study of T-cell memory formation after mild COVID-19. TCRdb re-analysed the 5' RACE reads in MiXCR, keeping a single row per CDR3 protein. The sample contains some 280,000 distinct CDR3 sequences, roughly 15% of which appear only once. Material: PBMCs or a T cell subset sorted from them (not recorded which). All receptors derive from a man between 18 and 29 years old who had mild COVID-19 (a few samples of this study predate the infection). Cell type and time point are not known. CDR3s include the opening cysteine and the closing phenylalanine or tryptophan. Clone size is not always given. Where it is, it says once, few, many or a class for expanded clones.

j_gene: TRBJ2-4
abundance: .
v_gene: TRBV20-1
len: 15
CDR3aa: CSARDGGEAKNIQYF

j_gene: TRBJ2-3
abundance: .
v_gene: TRBV7-9
len: 15
CDR3aa: CASSFDRVRTDTQYF

j_gene: TRBJ2-6
abundance: .
v_gene: TRBV7-9
len: 16
CDR3aa: CASSLRGLAGANVLTF

j_gene: TRBJ2-2
abundance: few
v_gene: TRBV20-1
len: 17
CDR3aa: CSARDLMRTSNTGELFF

j_gene: TRBJ2-1
abundance: few
v_gene: TRBV12-3/TRBV12-4
len: 11
CDR3aa: CASSLSDEQFF

j_gene: TRBJ1-5
abundance: .
v_gene: TRBV2
len: 14
CDR3aa: CASSVDRGSQPQHF

j_gene: TRBJ1-2
abundance: few
v_gene: TRBV5-1
len: 14
CDR3aa: CASSDPGTGHGYTF

j_gene: TRBJ2-2
abundance: .
v_gene: TRBV5-6
len: 12
CDR3aa: CASSTLRRRLFF

j_gene: TRBJ1-1
abundance: few
v_gene: TRBV19
len: 12
CDR3aa: CASSRRTTEAFF

j_gene: TRBJ2-5
abundance: few
v_gene: TRBV15
len: 14
CDR3aa: CATREGQLQETQYF

j_gene: TRBJ1-2
abundance: few
v_gene: TRBV12-3/TRBV12-4
len: 16
CDR3aa: CASTRDRITPIYGYTF

j_gene: TRBJ2-1
abundance: .
v_gene: TRBV12-3/TRBV12-4
len: 13
CDR3aa: CASSRGPPVEQFF

j_gene: TRBJ1-3
abundance: few
v_gene: TRBV2
len: 14
CDR3aa: CANQGASAGNTIYF

j_gene: TRBJ2-1
abundance: many
v_gene: TRBV3-1
len: 17
CDR3aa: CASSQDLGASRADEQFF